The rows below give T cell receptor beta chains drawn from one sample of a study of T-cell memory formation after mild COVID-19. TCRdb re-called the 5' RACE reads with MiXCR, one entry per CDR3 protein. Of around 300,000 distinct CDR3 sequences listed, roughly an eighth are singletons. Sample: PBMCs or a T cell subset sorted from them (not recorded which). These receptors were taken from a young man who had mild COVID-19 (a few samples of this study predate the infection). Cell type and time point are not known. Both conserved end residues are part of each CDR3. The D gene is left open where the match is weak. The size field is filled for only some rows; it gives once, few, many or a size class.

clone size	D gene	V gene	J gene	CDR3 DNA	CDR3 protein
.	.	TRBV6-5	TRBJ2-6	TGTGCCAGCAGTCGATTGAGGTCCGGGGCCAACGTCCTGACTTTC	CASSRLRSGANVLTF
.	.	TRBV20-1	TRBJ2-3	TGCAGTGCTAGACCAACAGGGACCAAAATGGGTACGCAGTATTTT	CSARPTGTKMGTQYF
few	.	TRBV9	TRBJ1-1	TGTGCCAGCAGCGTAGAGGTATACACTGAAGCTTTCTTT	CASSVEVYTEAFF
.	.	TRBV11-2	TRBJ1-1	TGTGCCAGCAGCCAGACCCGGGGATCCACTGAAGCTTTCTTT	CASSQTRGSTEAFF
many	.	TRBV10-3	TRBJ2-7	TGTGCCATCAGTGAGTCGGGATACGAGCAGTACTTC	CAISESGYEQYF
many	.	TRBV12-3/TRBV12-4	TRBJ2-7	TGTGCCAGCAGTTTAGTGCGGGGCGTCGCCTACGAGCAGTACTTC	CASSLVRGVAYEQYF
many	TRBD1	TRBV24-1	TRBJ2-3	TGTGCCACCAGCCCCGGGACAGGGCGCAGCACAGATACGCAGTATTTT	CATSPGTGRSTDTQYF
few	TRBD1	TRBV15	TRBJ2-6	TGTGCCACCAGCAAGCCAGGTTCCAGGGGGCAAGGTGGGGCCAACGTCCTGACTTTC	CATSKPGSRGQGGANVLTF
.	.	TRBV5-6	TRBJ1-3	TGTGCCAGCAGCTTGAGACAAAACACCATATATTTT	CASSLRQNTIYF
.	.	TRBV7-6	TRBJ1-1	TGTGCCAGCAGGGGACCTTCCACTGAAGCTTTCTTT	CASRGPSTEAFF
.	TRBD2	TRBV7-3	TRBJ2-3	TGTGCCAGCAGCTCTGGACTAGCCGATGGCACAGATACGCAGTATTTT	CASSSGLADGTDTQYF